This T cell receptor (beta chain) was sequenced in a study of blood T cell repertoires in COVID-19. In the study overall: Both acute and convalescent COVID-19 samples were obtained from the United States, Italy and Spain.

The V gene end was trimmed by 3 bases and the J gene end by 6 bases; junction bases not matched to a gene: 7. This CDR3 has 14 residues. CDR1 is SGDLS, CDR2 YYNGEE, per germline. This clone occurred a few times. Some clones are missing from TCRdb's copy, which holds only in-frame ones; the method was immunoSEQ multiplex PCR. The sample yields 180,000 or so clones, around 87% seen once. Sequenced material: peripheral blood. The receptor was derived from a man over 45 with acute or convalescent COVID-19. The chain joins TRBV9 to TRBJ1-1; 8 positions match TRBD1. Here the CDR3 reads CASSEAGQGSEAFF. The DNA for the CDR3 is TGTGCCAGCAGCGAGGCCGGACAGGGCTCTGAAGCTTTCTTT.